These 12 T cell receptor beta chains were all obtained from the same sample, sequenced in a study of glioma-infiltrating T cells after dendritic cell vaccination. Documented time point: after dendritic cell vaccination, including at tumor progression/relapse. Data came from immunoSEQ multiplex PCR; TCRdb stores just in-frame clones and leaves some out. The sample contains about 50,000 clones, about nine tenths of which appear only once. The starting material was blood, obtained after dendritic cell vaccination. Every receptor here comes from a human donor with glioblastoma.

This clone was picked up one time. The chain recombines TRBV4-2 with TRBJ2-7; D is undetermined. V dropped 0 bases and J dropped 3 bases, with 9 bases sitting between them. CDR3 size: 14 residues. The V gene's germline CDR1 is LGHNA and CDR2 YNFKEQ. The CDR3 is CASSQDRTSYEQYF. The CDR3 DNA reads TGTGCCAGCAGCCAAGACAGAACAAGCTACGAGCAGTACTTC.

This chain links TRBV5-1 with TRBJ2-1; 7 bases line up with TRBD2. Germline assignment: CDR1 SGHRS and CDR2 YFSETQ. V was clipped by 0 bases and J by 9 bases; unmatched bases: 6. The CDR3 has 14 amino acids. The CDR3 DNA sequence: TGCGCCAGCAGCTTGGTTCTTTCGGGGGGTGAGCAGTTCTTC. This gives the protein CASSLVLSGGEQFF.

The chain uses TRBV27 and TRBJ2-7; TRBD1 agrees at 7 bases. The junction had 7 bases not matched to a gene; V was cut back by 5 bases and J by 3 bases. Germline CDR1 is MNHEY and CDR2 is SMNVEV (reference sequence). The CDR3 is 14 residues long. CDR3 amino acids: CASSRQGRSYEQYF. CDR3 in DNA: TGTGCCAGCAGTAGACAGGGACGAAGCTACGAGCAGTACTTC.

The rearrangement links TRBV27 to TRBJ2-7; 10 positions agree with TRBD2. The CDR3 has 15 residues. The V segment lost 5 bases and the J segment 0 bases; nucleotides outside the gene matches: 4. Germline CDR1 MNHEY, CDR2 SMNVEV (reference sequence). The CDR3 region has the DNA TGTGCCAGCAGTCTGGGACTAGCGAACTCCTACGAGCAGTACTTC. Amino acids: CASSLGLANSYEQYF.

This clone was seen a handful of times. The CDR3 region has the DNA TGTGCCATCATTTCGGACCTAGATCGGGGGGGCCAGTTCTTC. Amino acids: CAIISDLDRGGQFF. The V gene is TRBV10-3, the J gene TRBJ2-1, with 8 bases fitting TRBD2. Germline V lookup: CDR1 ENHRY, CDR2 SYGVKD. J gave up 13 bases and V 7 bases, and 15 bases lay outside the gene matches. This CDR3 contains 14 residues.

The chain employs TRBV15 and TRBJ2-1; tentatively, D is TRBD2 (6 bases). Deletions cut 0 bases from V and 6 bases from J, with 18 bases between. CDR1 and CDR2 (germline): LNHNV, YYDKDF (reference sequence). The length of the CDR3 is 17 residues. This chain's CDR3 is CATSRDGGRRGSNEQFF. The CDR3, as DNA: TGTGCCACCAGCAGAGATGGGGGGAGACGGGGGAGCAATGAGCAGTTCTTC. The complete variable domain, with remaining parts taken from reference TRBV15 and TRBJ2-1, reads DAMVIQNPRYQVTQFGKPVTLSCSQTLNHNVMYWYQQKSSQAPKLLFHYYDKDFNNEADTPDNFQSRRPNTSFCFLDIRSPGLGDTAMYLCATSRDGGRRGSNEQFFGPGTRLTVL.

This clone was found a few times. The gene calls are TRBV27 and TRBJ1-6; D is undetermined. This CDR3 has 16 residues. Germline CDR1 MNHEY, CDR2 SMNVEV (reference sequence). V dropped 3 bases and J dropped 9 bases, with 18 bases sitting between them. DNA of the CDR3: TGTGCCAGCAGTTTTATCTTGGCAGTAGGCGGTTCACCCCTCCACTTT. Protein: CASSFILAVGGSPLHF.

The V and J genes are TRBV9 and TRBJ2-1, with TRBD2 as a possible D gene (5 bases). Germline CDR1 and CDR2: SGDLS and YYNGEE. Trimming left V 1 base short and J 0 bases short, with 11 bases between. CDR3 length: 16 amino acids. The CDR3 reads CASSVRGLSSYNEQFF. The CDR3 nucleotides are TGTGCCAGCAGCGTACGCGGACTGAGCTCCTACAATGAGCAGTTCTTC.

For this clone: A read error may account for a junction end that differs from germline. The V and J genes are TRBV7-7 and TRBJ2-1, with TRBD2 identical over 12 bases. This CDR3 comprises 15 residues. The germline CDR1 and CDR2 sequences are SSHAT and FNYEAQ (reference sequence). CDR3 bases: TGTGCTAGCAGCCTGACTAGCGGGAGTACCAATGAGCAGTTCTTC. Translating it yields CASSLTSGSTNEQFF. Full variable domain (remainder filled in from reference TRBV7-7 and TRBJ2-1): GAGVSQSPRYKVTKRGQDVTLRCDPISSHATLYWYQQALGQGPEFLTYFNYEAQPDKSGLPSDRFSAERPEGSISTLTIQRTEQRDSAMYRCASSLTSGSTNEQFFGPGTRLTVL.

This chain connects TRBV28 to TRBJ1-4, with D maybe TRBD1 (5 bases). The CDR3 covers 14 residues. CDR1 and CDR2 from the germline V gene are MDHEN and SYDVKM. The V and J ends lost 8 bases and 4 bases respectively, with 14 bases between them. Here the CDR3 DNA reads TGTGCCAGCTTCTCCGGGGGTAGTAATGAAAAACTGTTTTTT. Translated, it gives CASFSGGSNEKLFF. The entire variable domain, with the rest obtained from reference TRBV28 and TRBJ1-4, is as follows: DVKVTQSSRYLVKRTGEKVFLECVQDMDHENMFWYRQDPGLGLRLIYFSYDVKMKEKGDIPEGYSVSREKKERFSLILESASTNQTSMYLCASFSGGSNEKLFFGSGTQLSVL.

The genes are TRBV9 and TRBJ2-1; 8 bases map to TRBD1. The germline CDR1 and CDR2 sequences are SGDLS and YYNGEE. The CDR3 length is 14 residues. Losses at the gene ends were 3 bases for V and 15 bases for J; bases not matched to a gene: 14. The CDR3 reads CASSETDRVDEWFF. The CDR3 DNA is TGTGCCAGCAGCGAAACGGACAGGGTCGACGAGTGGTTCTTC.

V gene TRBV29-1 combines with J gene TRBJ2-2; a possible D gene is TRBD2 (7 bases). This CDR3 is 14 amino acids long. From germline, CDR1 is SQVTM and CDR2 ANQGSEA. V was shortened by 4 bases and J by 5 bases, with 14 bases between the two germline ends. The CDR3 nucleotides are TGCAGCGTTGTTTGGGGGGGCTGGACCGGGGAGCTGTTTTTT. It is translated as CSVVWGGWTGELFF.